These T cell receptor beta chains were read from a single sample in a study of T cells in Graves' hyperthyroidism and ophthalmopathy. TCRdb recomputed calls from the multiplex PCR reads with MiXCR, one row per CDR3 protein. Of about 210,000 distinct CDR3 sequences in the sample, around 20% are singletons; the top ten hold 44%. The sequenced sample was blood. The receptors derive from a man aged 40-50 years with Graves' hyperthyroidism. Each CDR3 is given with its conserved first and last residue. The D gene is left open where the match is weak. Part of the rows lack a size; the others show once, few, many or a class for expanded clones.

abundance: -
d_gene: -
j_gene: TRBJ1-4
v_gene: TRBV14
CDR3aa: CASSQDITATNEKLFF
CDR3nt: TGTGCCAGCAGCCAAGATATTACAGCAACTAATGAAAAACTGTTTTTT

abundance: -
d_gene: TRBD1
j_gene: TRBJ1-2
v_gene: TRBV11-2
CDR3aa: CASSEGLDRGRDGYTF
CDR3nt: TGTGCCAGCAGCGAAGGGTTGGACAGGGGGCGAGATGGCTACACCTTC

abundance: -
d_gene: -
j_gene: TRBJ2-7
v_gene: TRBV6-1
CDR3aa: CASSDGLSYEQYF
CDR3nt: TGTGCCAGCAGTGATGGCCTCTCCTACGAGCAGTACTTC

abundance: -
d_gene: -
j_gene: TRBJ1-5
v_gene: TRBV19
CDR3aa: CASSIPGGGDSNQPQHF
CDR3nt: TGTGCCAGTAGTATCCCCGGGGGCGGCGATAGCAATCAGCCCCAGCATTTT

abundance: -
d_gene: TRBD1
j_gene: TRBJ2-1
v_gene: TRBV11-3
CDR3aa: CASSKGQGESNEQFF
CDR3nt: TGTGCCAGCAGCAAAGGACAGGGTGAGAGCAATGAGCAGTTCTTC

abundance: many
d_gene: -
j_gene: TRBJ1-2
v_gene: TRBV5-1
CDR3aa: CASSWGASNYGYTF
CDR3nt: TGCGCCAGCAGCTGGGGGGCCTCTAACTATGGCTACACCTTC

abundance: many
d_gene: -
j_gene: TRBJ1-5
v_gene: TRBV20-1
CDR3aa: CSAGGRTQPQHF
CDR3nt: TGCAGTGCTGGGGGACGAACTCAGCCCCAGCATTTT

abundance: many
d_gene: -
j_gene: TRBJ2-1
v_gene: TRBV13
CDR3aa: CASSPGTTFYNEQFF
CDR3nt: TGTGCCAGCAGCCCGGGGACAACTTTCTACAATGAGCAGTTCTTC

abundance: many
d_gene: -
j_gene: TRBJ2-3
v_gene: TRBV7-9
CDR3aa: CASSLGVGSGTDTQYF
CDR3nt: TGTGCCAGCAGCTTGGGGGTAGGATCGGGCACAGATACGCAGTATTTT

abundance: many
d_gene: TRBD2
j_gene: TRBJ2-1
v_gene: TRBV2
CDR3aa: CATTSGGYNEQFF
CDR3nt: TGTGCCACTACTAGCGGGGGTTACAATGAGCAGTTCTTC

abundance: many
d_gene: -
j_gene: TRBJ1-1
v_gene: TRBV30
CDR3aa: CAGKRVNTEAFF
CDR3nt: TGTGCCGGGAAAAGGGTGAACACTGAAGCTTTCTTT

abundance: -
d_gene: TRBD2
j_gene: TRBJ2-7
v_gene: TRBV7-2
CDR3aa: CASSYSGGAYYEQYF
CDR3nt: TGTGCCAGCAGTTATAGCGGGGGAGCTTACTACGAGCAGTACTTC

abundance: many
d_gene: -
j_gene: TRBJ2-2
v_gene: TRBV28
CDR3aa: CASSFVGTHDTGELFF
CDR3nt: TGTGCCAGCAGTTTTGTTGGGACGCATGACACCGGGGAGCTGTTTTTT

abundance: -
d_gene: -
j_gene: TRBJ2-1
v_gene: TRBV30
CDR3aa: CAWSPFDEQFF
CDR3nt: TGTGCCTGGAGTCCGTTTGATGAGCAGTTCTTC

abundance: many
d_gene: -
j_gene: TRBJ1-1
v_gene: TRBV2
CDR3aa: CASSETGGENTEAFF
CDR3nt: TGTGCCAGCAGTGAGACGGGGGGTGAGAACACTGAAGCTTTCTTT

abundance: many
d_gene: TRBD1
j_gene: TRBJ2-5
v_gene: TRBV20-1
CDR3aa: CSARSKSGGAVETQYF
CDR3nt: TGCAGTGCTAGATCAAAATCAGGGGGCGCGGTGGAGACCCAGTACTTC

abundance: few
d_gene: -
j_gene: TRBJ2-5
v_gene: TRBV6-2/TRBV6-3
CDR3aa: CASSYYEETQYF
CDR3nt: TGTGCCAGCAGTTACTATGAAGAGACCCAGTACTTC

abundance: many
d_gene: -
j_gene: TRBJ1-4
v_gene: TRBV11-2
CDR3aa: CASSFVSRETNEKLFF
CDR3nt: TGTGCCAGCAGCTTCGTATCCCGTGAGACTAATGAAAAACTGTTTTTT

abundance: few
d_gene: TRBD1
j_gene: TRBJ2-7
v_gene: TRBV9
CDR3aa: CASSLGDRGVYEQYF
CDR3nt: TGTGCCAGCAGCTTGGGGGACAGGGGGGTTTACGAGCAGTACTTC

abundance: -
d_gene: TRBD1
j_gene: TRBJ2-7
v_gene: TRBV7-9
CDR3aa: CASSLRPGGVEDEQYF
CDR3nt: TGTGCCAGCAGCCTCCGGCCAGGGGGCGTTGAGGACGAGCAGTACTTC

abundance: few
d_gene: TRBD2
j_gene: TRBJ2-6
v_gene: TRBV27
CDR3aa: CASSLWLMQGGSGANVLTF
CDR3nt: TGTGCCAGCAGTTTATGGTTAATGCAGGGAGGGTCTGGGGCCAACGTCCTGACTTTC

abundance: -
d_gene: -
j_gene: TRBJ1-2
v_gene: TRBV24-1
CDR3aa: CATSEGSGVSGYTF
CDR3nt: TGTGCCACCAGTGAAGGGTCAGGAGTGAGCGGCTACACCTTC

abundance: many
d_gene: TRBD2
j_gene: TRBJ2-5
v_gene: TRBV7-8
CDR3aa: CASSPSTSGGAETQYF
CDR3nt: TGTGCCAGCAGCCCTTCGACTAGCGGGGGGGCGGAGACCCAGTACTTC

abundance: many
d_gene: -
j_gene: TRBJ2-7
v_gene: TRBV6-2/TRBV6-3
CDR3aa: CASSYGGHSYEQYF
CDR3nt: TGTGCCAGCAGTTACGGGGGCCACTCCTACGAGCAGTACTTC

abundance: many
d_gene: -
j_gene: TRBJ2-7
v_gene: TRBV28
CDR3aa: CASTLQGSLHEQYF
CDR3nt: TGTGCCAGCACCCTTCAGGGTAGTCTCCACGAGCAGTACTTC

abundance: -
d_gene: TRBD2
j_gene: TRBJ2-3
v_gene: TRBV7-3
CDR3aa: CASSTGGQDTQYF
CDR3nt: TGTGCCAGCAGCACGGGGGGGCAAGATACGCAGTATTTT

abundance: few
d_gene: -
j_gene: TRBJ2-1
v_gene: TRBV18
CDR3aa: CASSPTRGAGDYNEQFF
CDR3nt: TGTGCCAGCTCACCAACAAGAGGGGCAGGCGATTACAATGAGCAGTTCTTC

abundance: once
d_gene: -
j_gene: TRBJ1-1
v_gene: TRBV29-1
CDR3aa: CSVGTARTGTEAFF
CDR3nt: TGCAGCGTTGGGACGGCCCGGACGGGGACTGAAGCTTTCTTT

abundance: many
d_gene: TRBD2
j_gene: TRBJ2-1
v_gene: TRBV7-2
CDR3aa: CASSLGLAGNEQFF
CDR3nt: TGTGCCAGCAGCTTGGGACTAGCGGGTAATGAGCAGTTCTTC

abundance: -
d_gene: TRBD2
j_gene: TRBJ2-2
v_gene: TRBV6-5
CDR3aa: CASSLAGGRVGELFF
CDR3nt: TGTGCCAGCAGTTTAGCGGGAGGGCGGGTCGGGGAGCTGTTTTTT

abundance: many
d_gene: TRBD2
j_gene: TRBJ2-1
v_gene: TRBV7-6
CDR3aa: CASSLEGGGGYNEQFF
CDR3nt: TGTGCCAGCAGCTTAGAGGGCGGCGGGGGGTACAATGAGCAGTTCTTC

abundance: -
d_gene: TRBD2
j_gene: TRBJ2-5
v_gene: TRBV7-2
CDR3aa: CASSSSGGAVETQYF
CDR3nt: TGTGCCAGCAGCAGTAGCGGGGGGGCCGTGGAGACCCAGTACTTC

abundance: few
d_gene: -
j_gene: TRBJ2-7
v_gene: TRBV4-3
CDR3aa: CASSQGSQATYEQYF
CDR3nt: TGCGCCAGCAGCCAAGGTTCGCAAGCGACCTATGAGCAGTACTTC

abundance: many
d_gene: -
j_gene: TRBJ1-3
v_gene: TRBV3-1
CDR3aa: CASSLIAGQAVYF
CDR3nt: TGTGCCAGCAGCTTAATCGCGGGACAAGCTGTATATTTT

abundance: -
d_gene: -
j_gene: TRBJ2-7
v_gene: TRBV10-3
CDR3aa: CAISAGDTAYEQYF
CDR3nt: TGTGCCATCAGTGCTGGGGACACCGCCTACGAGCAGTACTTC

abundance: many
d_gene: TRBD1
j_gene: TRBJ1-5
v_gene: TRBV20-1
CDR3aa: CSAREDRGDQPQHF
CDR3nt: TGCAGTGCTAGAGAAGACAGGGGAGATCAGCCCCAGCATTTT

abundance: many
d_gene: TRBD1
j_gene: TRBJ2-7
v_gene: TRBV7-2
CDR3aa: CASSPQQGPYTEQYF
CDR3nt: TGTGCCAGCAGCCCCCAACAGGGGCCCTACACCGAGCAGTACTTC

abundance: many
d_gene: -
j_gene: TRBJ1-6
v_gene: TRBV2
CDR3aa: CASSELSHDNSPLHF
CDR3nt: TGTGCCAGCAGTGAATTGTCGCATGATAATTCACCCCTCCACTTT

abundance: -
d_gene: -
j_gene: TRBJ1-5
v_gene: TRBV14
CDR3aa: CASSQDRRALFGKGPQHF
CDR3nt: TGTGCCAGCAGCCAAGATCGTCGGGCCCTTTTTGGTAAAGGGCCCCAGCATTTT

abundance: -
d_gene: -
j_gene: TRBJ1-5
v_gene: TRBV7-8
CDR3aa: CASSSETPRSQPQHF
CDR3nt: TGTGCCAGCAGCTCGGAGACACCACGATCACAACCCCAGCATTTT

abundance: many
d_gene: -
j_gene: TRBJ1-2
v_gene: TRBV27
CDR3aa: CASSPMGGGYYGYTF
CDR3nt: TGTGCCAGCAGTCCAATGGGGGGCGGGTACTATGGCTACACCTTC

abundance: -
d_gene: -
j_gene: TRBJ1-6
v_gene: TRBV6-2/TRBV6-3
CDR3aa: CASSFGQRRSPLHF
CDR3nt: TGTGCCAGCAGTTTTGGACAGCGTCGGTCACCCCTCCACTTT

abundance: many
d_gene: -
j_gene: TRBJ2-4
v_gene: TRBV3-1
CDR3aa: CASSQVGQKNIQYF
CDR3nt: TGTGCCAGCAGCCAAGTCGGACAGAAAAACATTCAGTACTTC

abundance: many
d_gene: TRBD1
j_gene: TRBJ2-1
v_gene: TRBV20-1
CDR3aa: CSARDAGQGYNEQFF
CDR3nt: TGCAGTGCTAGAGATGCGGGACAGGGCTACAATGAGCAGTTCTTC

abundance: few
d_gene: TRBD2
j_gene: TRBJ2-1
v_gene: TRBV18
CDR3aa: CASSPPGGGAYNEQFF
CDR3nt: TGTGCCAGCTCACCACCGGGCGGGGGGGCCTACAATGAGCAGTTCTTC

abundance: -
d_gene: -
j_gene: TRBJ1-2
v_gene: TRBV20-1
CDR3aa: CSARMAGRGYGYTF
CDR3nt: TGCAGTGCTAGGATGGCCGGACGGGGATATGGCTACACCTTC

abundance: many
d_gene: TRBD2
j_gene: TRBJ2-3
v_gene: TRBV20-1
CDR3aa: CSDLAGDTDTQYF
CDR3nt: TGCAGTGACCTAGCGGGGGACACAGATACGCAGTATTTT